These 10 T cell receptor beta chains originate from one sample sequenced in a study of shared clonotypes between healthy human individuals. Assay used: immunoSEQ multiplex PCR; TCRdb lists only in-frame clones, some missing. In the table there are around 980,000 clones, 75% to 85% of which are singletons. The material sequenced was memory CD4+ T cells from PBMCs. The sample's subset: CD45RA-negative fraction. The source of these receptors is a man aged 18 to 35 in good health. Some clones in this sample may be carry-over from other donors' samples.

The chain carries TRBV28 and TRBJ2-5; 7 positions agree with TRBD1. Trimming removed 7 bases from V and 0 bases from J; junction bases left unmatched: 8. The CDR3 sequence is 15 residues long. Per the germline V gene, CDR1 is MDHEN and CDR2 is SYDVKM. The CDR3: CASNSLGTDQETQYF. As DNA, the CDR3 is TGTGCCAGCAATTCACTCGGGACAGACCAAGAGACCCAGTACTTC.

This clone was counted a few times. The gene calls are TRBV5-1 and TRBJ2-7; D is unresolved. The germline CDR1 and CDR2 sequences are SGHRS and YFSETQ. Trimming took 3 bases from V and 2 from J, leaving 12 bases between them. There are 14 residues in the CDR3. The CDR3 sequence is CASSYWPRTYEQYF. CDR3 bases: TGCGCCAGCAGCTATTGGCCCAGGACCTACGAGCAGTACTTC.

V usage is TRBV10-3 and J usage is TRBJ2-2; the match to TRBD2 covers 13 bases. Germline V gene sequence: CDR1 ENHRY, CDR2 SYGVKD. The CDR3 extends over 20 amino acids. V shed 3 bases and J 4 bases; nucleotides not matched to a gene: 14. The CDR3 DNA is TGTGCCATCAGTGACCCCCCTGGACTAGCGGGAGTCCGTGGCACCGGGGAGCTGTTTTTT. The encoded protein is CAISDPPGLAGVRGTGELFF.

This chain links TRBV7-9 with TRBJ2-2, with D perhaps given as TRBD1 or TRBD2 (5 bases each). This CDR3 spans 15 amino acids. V lost 1 base, J lost 5 bases, and 11 bases lay in between. CDR1 and CDR2 from the germline V gene are SEHNR and FQNEAQ (reference sequence). The CDR3, as DNA: TGTGCCAGCAGCTTAGGGGACGGTAAAACCGGGGAGCTGTTTTTT. It encodes CASSLGDGKTGELFF.

V and J are TRBV27 and TRBJ2-5, with unresolved D. The CDR3 covers 15 residues. With 4 bases removed from V and 4 bases from J, the gap between germline ends came to 16 bases. CDR1 is MNHEY, CDR2 SMNVEV, per germline (reference sequence). CDR3 nucleotide sequence: TGTGCCAGCAGTTATGGGTCAGGATGGGGAGAGACCCAGTACTTC. Translated: CASSYGSGWGETQYF.

This sequence joins TRBV5-6 and TRBJ2-7; tentatively, D is TRBD2 (5 bases). V dropped 0 bases and J dropped 6 bases, with 13 bases sitting between them. The germline V gene has CDR1 SGHDT and CDR2 YYEEEE. The CDR3 spans 14 residues. The CDR3 coding sequence is TGTGCCAGCAGCTTGGGAGGGATTGGAGGCGAGCAGTACTTC. This encodes CASSLGGIGGEQYF.

The V and J genes are TRBV2 and TRBJ1-3; tentative D call: TRBD1 (5 bases). V was clipped by 0 bases and J by 2 bases, with 5 bases between them. The germline V gene has CDR1 SNHLY and CDR2 FYNNEI. The CDR3 spans 14 residues. CDR3 sequence (DNA): TGTGCCAGCAGTGAAGCGGGGGCTGGAAACACCATATATTTT. This gives the protein CASSEAGAGNTIYF.

The rearrangement links TRBV13 to TRBJ1-6, with 8 bases aligning to TRBD1. Trimming cost V 3 bases and J 6 bases; bases outside gene matches: 4. The CDR3 runs 15 residues. Germline CDR1 is PRHDT and CDR2 is FYEKMQ (reference sequence). CDR3 loop: CASSFRDRLNSPLHF. In DNA form, the CDR3 reads TGTGCCAGCAGCTTCCGGGACAGGCTTAATTCACCCCTCCACTTT.

This rearrangement joins TRBV5-6 to TRBJ2-7; D is possibly TRBD2 (6 bases). V lost 4 bases, J lost 5 bases, and 7 bases lay in between. CDR1 SGHDT and CDR2 YYEEEE come from the germline V gene. This CDR3 contains 11 residues. CDR3 residues: CASSGGDEQYF. The CDR3, as DNA: TGTGCCAGCAGCGGAGGGGACGAGCAGTACTTC.

This sequence joins TRBV5-1 and TRBJ1-1; D remains ambiguous. Trimming removed 2 bases from V and 6 bases from J, with 8 bases in between. CDR1 is SGHRS and CDR2 is YFSETQ in the germline V gene. This CDR3 region has 12 residues. The CDR3 region has the DNA TGCGCCAGCAGCTTTTCGGATTCTGAAGCTTTCTTT. Its protein product is CASSFSDSEAFF. Looking up the rest from reference TRBV5-1 and TRBJ1-1 gives the full variable domain: KAGVTQTPRYLIKTRGQQVTLSCSPISGHRSVSWYQQTPGQGLQFLFEYFSETQRNKGNFPGRFSGRQFSNSRSEMNVSTLELGDSALYLCASSFSDSEAFFGQGTRLTVV.